Listed here are 24 T cell receptor beta chains from one sample, sequenced in a study of human thymus T cells. The study used thymus tissue resected during corrective heart surgery. Only in-frame clones appear in the TCRdb table, and some are missing; sequencing was by immunoSEQ multiplex PCR. The sample consists of fewer than 85,000 clones, 85% to 95% of them appearing once. Sequencing used thymus tissue. The receptors come from a girl under three years old with a congenital heart defect but otherwise immunologically healthy.

DNA of the CDR3: TGTGCCAGCAGTGATTTGGGGCGGGAGGGCCCGAGCGGGTACTTC. This gives the protein CASSDLGREGPSGYF. V usage is TRBV28 and J usage is TRBJ2-4; 9 nucleotides match TRBD2. V lost 5 bases, J lost 15 bases, and 17 bases stayed unmatched. There are 15 residues in the CDR3. CDR1 and CDR2 (germline): MDHEN, SYDVKM.

This clone was recorded only once. J is TRBJ2-1 and V is TRBV27, with D perhaps matching TRBD1 or TRBD2 (5 bases each). Trimming removed 6 bases at V and 9 bases at J, with 21 bases between. The CDR3 runs 15 residues. Germline V CDR1 and CDR2: MNHEY, SMNVEV (reference sequence). CDR3 in amino acids: CASSQLGVPTSEQFF. The CDR3 region has the DNA TGTGCCAGCAGCCAACTAGGGGTCCCTACGAGTGAGCAGTTCTTC.

The J gene is TRBJ2-1, the V gene TRBV28, with D unresolved. Germline values: CDR1 MDHEN, CDR2 SYDVKM. The CDR3 is made up of 12 amino acids. V was clipped by 2 bases and J by 8 bases, with 7 bases between them. The CDR3 is CASSLRGDEQFF. The CDR3 DNA follows: TGTGCCAGCAGTTTACGAGGAGATGAGCAGTTCTTC.

CDR3 sequence (DNA): TGTGCCAGCTCTATAGCGGACCAAGAGACCCAGTACTTC. Residues: CASSIADQETQYF. The chain carries TRBV6-5 and TRBJ2-5, with D perhaps matching TRBD2 (6 bases). The CDR3 extends over 13 amino acids. The germline V gene encodes CDR1 MNHEY and CDR2 SVGAGI. The germline V and J ends were trimmed by 8 bases and 0 bases, with 10 bases remaining between them.

The J gene is TRBJ2-7, the V gene TRBV4-2; tentatively, D is TRBD1 or TRBD2 (5 bases each). Looked up from germline, CDR1 is LGHNA and CDR2 is YNFKEQ. The V gene lost 3 bases and the J gene lost 3 bases, with 15 bases spanning the gap. The CDR3 covers 15 residues. The CDR3 DNA follows: TGTGCCAGCAGCCATAACTCCGGGACCATCTACGAGCAGTACTTC. This translates into CASSHNSGTIYEQYF.

The chain joins TRBV7-4 to TRBJ1-1; 7 bases are shared with TRBD1. The V and J ends lost 2 bases and 0 bases, in that order; junction bases with no gene match: 21. Germline CDR1 and CDR2: SGHVT and SQSDAQ. CDR3 size: 21 residues. The CDR3 DNA follows: TGTGCCAGCAGCTTATCCCTTCGTTACAGGGGCCGTTCGGACATGAACACTGAAGCTTTCTTT. Translated, it gives CASSLSLRYRGRSDMNTEAFF.

The chain joins TRBV6-6 to TRBJ1-1; D is undetermined. Germline values: CDR1 MNHNY, CDR2 SVGAGI (reference sequence). The CDR3 is 14 amino acids. V was pared by 5 bases and J by 2 bases, with 12 bases between. In nucleotides, the CDR3 is TGTGCCAGCAGTGGATGGACGGCTAACACTGAAGCTTTCTTT. Translation: CASSGWTANTEAFF.

The rearrangement uses TRBV27 and TRBJ2-3; 9 bases fit TRBD2. Looked up from germline, CDR1 is MNHEY and CDR2 is SMNVEV (reference sequence). The CDR3 sequence is 16 residues long. V lost 3 bases to trimming and J lost 2 bases; unmatched junction nucleotides: 6. CDR3 bases: TGTGCCAGCAGTTTGGTCCTAGCGGGAATCACAGATACGCAGTATTTT. Residues: CASSLVLAGITDTQYF.

This clone was counted between two and nine times. This rearrangement joins TRBV10-3 to TRBJ1-2; 8 bases fit TRBD1. The CDR3 is made up of 14 amino acids. Per the germline V gene, CDR1 is ENHRY and CDR2 is SYGVKD. Trimming removed 7 bases from V and 6 bases from J; junction bases left unmatched: 10. The CDR3 sequence: CAIKGPTGGNGYTF. CDR3 nucleotides: TGTGCCATCAAGGGGCCCACAGGGGGAAATGGCTACACCTTC.

The rearrangement uses TRBV28 and TRBJ1-4; weak D call: TRBD1 (5 bases). Germline CDR1 reads MDHEN; CDR2 reads SYDVKM. The V end was cut by 6 bases, the J end by 8 bases, with 16 bases between. The CDR3 is made up of 14 amino acids. CDR3 sequence: CASRPRGLSEKLFF. The CDR3 DNA follows: TGTGCCAGCAGGCCCCGGGGCCTGAGCGAAAAACTGTTTTTT.

In its sample, this clone was seen once. This chain joins TRBV4-3 and TRBJ1-1, with TRBD1 identical over 7 bases. The germline CDR1 and CDR2 sequences are LGHNA and YSLEER. The ends lost 1 base at V and 7 bases at J; junction bases unmatched: 3. This CDR3 is 13 amino acids long. CDR3 DNA sequence: TGCGCCAGCAGCCAAGGGGACAGCGGTGAAGCTTTCTTT. The encoded protein is CASSQGDSGEAFF.

J is TRBJ1-2 and V is TRBV28, with D possibly TRBD1 on 5 matching bases. The ends were cut back, 3 bases at V and 0 bases at J, with 17 bases in the middle. The CDR3 has 17 amino acids. Germline assignment: CDR1 MDHEN and CDR2 SYDVKM. CDR3 in DNA: TGTGCCAGCAGTTTGGGGAGGGGTTTTATATCTAACTATGGCTACACCTTC. Translating it yields CASSLGRGFISNYGYTF.

The chain links TRBV9 to TRBJ2-3; 9 nucleotides align to TRBD1. The V segment lost 0 bases and the J segment 4 bases; nucleotides outside the gene matches: 3. Germline values: CDR1 SGDLS, CDR2 YYNGEE. The CDR3 totals 15 residues. This chain's CDR3 is CASSVGDRVPDTQYF. The CDR3 nucleotides are TGTGCCAGCAGCGTAGGGGACAGGGTCCCAGATACGCAGTATTTT. The entire variable domain, with the rest obtained from reference TRBV9 and TRBJ2-3, is as follows: DSGVTQTPKHLITATGQRVTLRCSPRSGDLSVYWYQQSLDQGLQFLIQYYNGEERAKGNILERFSAQQFPDLHSELNLSSLELGDSALYFCASSVGDRVPDTQYFGPGTRLTVL.

The count of this clone is one. This sequence joins TRBV5-1 and TRBJ2-3; D possibly corresponds to TRBD2 (6 bases). V gave up 6 bases and J gave up 6 bases, with 23 bases separating them. Per the germline V gene, CDR1 is SGHRS and CDR2 is YFSETQ. The CDR3 sequence is 16 residues long. The CDR3 loop reads CASNGSRRGTSDTQYF. The DNA of the CDR3 is TGCGCCAGCAACGGCAGCAGGAGGGGAACTTCGGATACGCAGTATTTT.

V usage is TRBV7-6 and J usage is TRBJ1-5; possible D gene TRBD1, 6 bases. CDR3 length equals 18 residues. V dropped 2 bases and J dropped 2 bases, with 19 bases sitting between them. The V gene's germline CDR1 is SGHVS and CDR2 FNYEAQ. The CDR3 loop is CASSLFGGGRCGNQPQHF. In nucleotides, the CDR3 is TGTGCCAGCAGCTTATTCGGGGGGGGCAGATGTGGCAATCAGCCCCAGCATTTT.

This clone was seen only once. The V and J genes are TRBV5-4 and TRBJ2-7, with D perhaps matching TRBD1 or TRBD2 (6 bases each). The germline V and J ends were trimmed by 9 bases and 2 bases, with 21 bases remaining between them. Per germline, CDR1 SGHNT and CDR2 YYREEE (reference sequence). The CDR3 is made up of 15 amino acids. This chain's CDR3 is CATSEGGASPYEQYF. CDR3 nucleotides: TGTGCCACCTCTGAGGGGGGAGCTTCTCCCTACGAGCAGTACTTC.

The chain is built from TRBV7-2 and TRBJ2-5; TRBD1 matches 9 bases. Germline V lookup: CDR1 SGHTA, CDR2 FQGNSA. Losses at the gene ends were 4 bases for V and 7 bases for J; bases not matched to a gene: 16. This CDR3 has 17 amino acids. The CDR3: CASSSSRVGQGRRTQYF. The CDR3 nucleotides are TGTGCCAGCAGCTCTTCCAGGGTGGGACAGGGAAGAAGGACCCAGTACTTC.

V is TRBV18 and J is TRBJ1-2; no firm D call. CDR1 is KGHSH, CDR2 LQKENI, per germline. The CDR3 runs 11 residues. Deletions cut 3 bases from V and 13 bases from J, with 12 bases between. For the CDR3, the DNA is TGTGCCAGCTCACCCGGACGTTGGGCCACCTTC. Translating it yields CASSPGRWATF.

V is TRBV5-4 and J is TRBJ2-5; perhaps TRBD1 as D (6 bases). The germline V gene encodes CDR1 SGHNT and CDR2 YYREEE (reference sequence). Trimming shortened V by 3 bases and J by 1 base, and 16 bases separated the two germline ends. The CDR3 has 16 residues. The CDR3 spells CASSSWDTSSQETQYF. CDR3 nucleotide sequence: TGTGCCAGCAGCTCCTGGGACACTAGTAGCCAAGAGACCCAGTACTTC.

In the case of this clone: Germline is not matched at one junction end, which may reflect a read error. The chain employs TRBV19 and TRBJ2-3, with D perhaps TRBD2 (6 bases). The CDR3 has 13 amino acids. Per the germline V gene, CDR1 is LNHDA and CDR2 is SQIVND (reference sequence). Here the CDR3 DNA reads TGTGCAAGTACGGGGGACGGTCCAGATACGCAGTATTTT. Translation gives CASTGDGPDTQYF.

The CDR3 protein is CASSEFRTSGTSYNEQFF. CDR3 nucleotides: TGTGCCAGCAGTGAATTTAGGACTAGCGGGACCTCCTACAATGAGCAGTTCTTC. The rearrangement links TRBV25-1 to TRBJ2-1, with 12 bases fitting TRBD2. Per germline, CDR1 MGHDK and CDR2 SYGVNS. V dropped 1 base and J dropped 0; count of bases not matched to a gene: 4. CDR3 size: 18 residues.

This chain links TRBV6-1 with TRBJ2-7; no definite D call. CDR1 is MNHNS, CDR2 SASEGT, per germline. CDR3 size: 13 residues. V dropped 4 bases and J dropped 3 bases, with 10 bases sitting between them. CDR3 region: CASSVGQFYEQYF. In DNA form, the CDR3 reads TGTGCCAGCAGTGTGGGTCAATTCTACGAGCAGTACTTC.

V gene TRBV30 combines with J gene TRBJ1-5; a weak D match, TRBD1 (6 bases). Trimming removed 1 base at V and 4 bases at J, with 20 bases between. Germline loops: CDR1 GTSNPN, CDR2 SVGIG (reference sequence). The CDR3 loop spans 17 amino acids. The CDR3 is CAWSGRGREGLNQPQHF. As DNA, the CDR3 is TGTGCCTGGAGTGGCAGGGGCAGGGAGGGATTAAATCAGCCCCAGCATTTT.

V and J are TRBV14 and TRBJ2-5, with D perhaps matching TRBD2 (5 bases). The V gene's germline CDR1 is SGHDN and CDR2 FVKESK. V shed 1 base and J shed 2 bases, with 11 bases lying between them. The CDR3 is made up of 15 amino acids. CDR3 residues: CASSQGRRTQETQYF. The CDR3 nucleotides are TGTGCCAGCAGCCAAGGCCGACGGACTCAAGAGACCCAGTACTTC.